Sequencing of this T cell receptor beta chain was carried out in a study of immune cell composition in non-small cell lung cancer. Study-level results: Clones >0.5% enriched in tumour were rarer in adenocarcinoma (roughly 35%) than squamous (approximately 80%).

Sequenced by immunoSEQ multiplex PCR; TCRdb stores in-frame clones only, minus some. The sample carries 6,000 to 8,500 clones, roughly 68% recorded once. The CDR3 contains 18 residues. Germline V gene lookup returns CDR1 SGHRS and CDR2 YFSETQ. The junction had 8 bases not matched to a gene; V was cut back by 0 bases and J by 2 bases. About this clone itself: Antigen unknown.

The genes are TRBV5-1 and TRBJ2-2; 9 nucleotides match TRBD2. The material sequenced was lung tumor tissue. This TCR came from a human donor with non-small cell lung cancer. CDR3 in DNA: TGCGCCAGCAGCTTGGAAGCGGGAGGAGAAGGCAACACCGGGGAGCTGTTTTTT. Amino acid sequence: CASSLEAGGEGNTGELFF.